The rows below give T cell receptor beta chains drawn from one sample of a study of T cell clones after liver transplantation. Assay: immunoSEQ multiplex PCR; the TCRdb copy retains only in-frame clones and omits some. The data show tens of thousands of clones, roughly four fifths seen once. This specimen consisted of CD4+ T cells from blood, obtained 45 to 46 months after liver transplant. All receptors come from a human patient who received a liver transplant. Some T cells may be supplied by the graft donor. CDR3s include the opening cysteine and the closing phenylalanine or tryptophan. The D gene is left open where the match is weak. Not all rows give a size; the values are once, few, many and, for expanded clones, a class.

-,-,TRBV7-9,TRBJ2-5,CASSLVREQETQYF,TGTGCCAGCAGCTTAGTCCGGGAACAAGAGACCCAGTACTTC
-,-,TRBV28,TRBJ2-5,CASSPAEFKETQYF,TGTGCCAGCAGCCCGGCGGAGTTTAAAGAGACCCAGTACTTC
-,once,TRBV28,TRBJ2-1,CASSFALDEQFF,TGTGCCAGCAGTTTCGCGCTGGATGAGCAGTTCTTC
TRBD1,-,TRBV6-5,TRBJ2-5,CASSYAGGAGTQYF,TGTGCCAGCAGTTACGCAGGGGGCGCCGGGACCCAGTACTTC
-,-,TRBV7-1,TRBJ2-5,CASSPVLKETQYF,TGTGCCAGCAGCCCAGTCCTGAAAGAGACCCAGTACTTC
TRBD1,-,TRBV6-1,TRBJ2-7,CASSEWDRSSYEQYF,TGTGCCAGCAGTGAATGGGACAGGAGCTCCTACGAGCAGTACTTC
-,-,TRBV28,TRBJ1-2,CASSLGQLYGYTF,TGTGCCAGCAGTTTAGGACAGCTCTATGGCTACACCTTC
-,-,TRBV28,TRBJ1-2,CASSGTGTRDYGYTF,TGTGCCAGCAGCGGAACCGGGACAAGGGACTATGGCTACACCTTC
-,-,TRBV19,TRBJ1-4,CASSAGNGYEKLFF,TGTGCCAGTAGCGCAGGGAACGGATATGAAAAACTGTTTTTT
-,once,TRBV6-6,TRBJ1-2,CASSYYRSTGGYTF,TGTGCCAGCAGTTACTACAGGTCGACAGGTGGCTACACCTTC
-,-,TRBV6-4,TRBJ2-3,CASSDYGGSSTDTQYF,TGTGCCAGCAGTGACTATGGCGGGTCGAGCACAGATACGCAGTATTTT
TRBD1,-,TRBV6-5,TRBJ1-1,CASSYYGQGANTEAFF,TGTGCCAGCAGTTACTACGGACAGGGGGCGAACACTGAAGCTTTCTTT
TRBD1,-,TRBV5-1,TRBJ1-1,CASSTQGSGTEAFF,TGCGCCAGCAGCACACAGGGGAGCGGAACTGAAGCTTTCTTT
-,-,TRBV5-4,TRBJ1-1,CASSLEPPDTEAFF,TGTGCCAGCAGCTTGGAACCTCCGGACACTGAAGCTTTCTTT
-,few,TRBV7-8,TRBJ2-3,CASSLLAGRHTDTQYF,TGTGCCAGCAGCTTACTTGCAGGGCGACACACAGATACGCAGTATTTT
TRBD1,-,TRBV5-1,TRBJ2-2,CASSSPGQGFNTGELFF,TGCGCCAGCAGCTCCCCGGGACAGGGGTTTAACACCGGGGAGCTGTTTTTT
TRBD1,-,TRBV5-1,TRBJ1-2,CASRSDRGRGGYTF,TGCGCCAGCAGATCCGACAGGGGGCGCGGTGGCTACACCTTC
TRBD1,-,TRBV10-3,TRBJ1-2,CAVSPGQGVGGYTF,TGTGCCGTGTCACCGGGACAGGGAGTGGGTGGCTACACCTTC
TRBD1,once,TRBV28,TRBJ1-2,CASYRDRRRGYTF,TGTGCCAGTTACCGGGACAGAAGAAGGGGCTACACCTTC
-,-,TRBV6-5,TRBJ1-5,CASRGTGSNQPQHF,TGTGCCAGCAGGGGAACAGGGAGCAATCAGCCCCAGCATTTT
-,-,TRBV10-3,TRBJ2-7,CAISRRSTSSYEQYF,TGTGCCATCAGCAGGAGGAGTACTAGCTCCTACGAGCAGTACTTC
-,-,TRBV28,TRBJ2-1,CASTVELGTYNEQFF,TGTGCCAGTACCGTTGAGCTAGGAACGTACAATGAGCAGTTCTTC
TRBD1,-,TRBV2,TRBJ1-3,CASSEDRPLSGNTIYF,TGTGCCAGCAGCGAGGACAGGCCCCTCTCTGGAAACACCATATATTTT
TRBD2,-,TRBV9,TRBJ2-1,CASSPRGGLAVRKEQFF,TGTGCCAGCAGCCCGAGGGGGGGACTAGCGGTTCGTAAGGAGCAGTTCTTC
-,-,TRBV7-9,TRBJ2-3,CASSFHVGWGTDTQYF,TGTGCCAGCAGCTTCCACGTAGGTTGGGGCACAGATACGCAGTATTTT
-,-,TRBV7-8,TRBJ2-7,CASSRFRDGATYEQYF,TGTGCCAGCAGCCGATTCCGGGACGGAGCTACCTACGAGCAGTACTTC
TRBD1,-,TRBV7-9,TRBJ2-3,CASSRTGTDTQYF,TGTGCCAGCAGCCGGACAGGGACAGATACGCAGTATTTT
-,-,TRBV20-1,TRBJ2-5,CSATDTGTQYF,TGCAGTGCTACCGACACAGGGACCCAGTACTTC
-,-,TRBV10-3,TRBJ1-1,CAISERGGTEAFF,TGTGCCATCAGTGAACGGGGGGGGACTGAAGCTTTCTTT
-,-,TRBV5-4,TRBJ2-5,CASSFFSGSSGEETQYF,TGTGCCAGCAGCTTTTTTTCCGGGAGTAGTGGTGAGGAGACCCAGTACTTC
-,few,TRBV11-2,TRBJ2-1,CASSLDRDDEQFF,TGTGCCAGCAGCTTAGATCGGGACGATGAGCAGTTCTTC
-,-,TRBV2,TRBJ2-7,CASMVYEQYF,TGTGCCAGCATGGTCTACGAGCAGTACTTC